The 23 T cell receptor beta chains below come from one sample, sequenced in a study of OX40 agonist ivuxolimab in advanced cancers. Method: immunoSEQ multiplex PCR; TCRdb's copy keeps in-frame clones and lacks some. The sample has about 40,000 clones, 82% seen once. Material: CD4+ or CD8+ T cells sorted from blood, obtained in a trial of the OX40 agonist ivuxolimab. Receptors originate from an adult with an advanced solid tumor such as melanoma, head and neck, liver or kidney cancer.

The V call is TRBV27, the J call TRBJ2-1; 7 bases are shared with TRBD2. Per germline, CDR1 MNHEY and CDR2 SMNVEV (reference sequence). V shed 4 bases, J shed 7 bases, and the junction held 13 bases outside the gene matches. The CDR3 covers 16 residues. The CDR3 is CASSSQVTGGVNEQFF. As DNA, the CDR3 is TGTGCCAGCAGTTCCCAGGTGACGGGAGGTGTAAATGAGCAGTTCTTC.

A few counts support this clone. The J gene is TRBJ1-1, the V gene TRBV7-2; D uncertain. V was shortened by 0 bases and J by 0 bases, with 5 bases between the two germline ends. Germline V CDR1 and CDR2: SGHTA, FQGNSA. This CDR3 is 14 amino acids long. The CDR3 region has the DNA TGTGCCAGCAGCTTAGCTTCAGTGAACACTGAAGCTTTCTTT. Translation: CASSLASVNTEAFF.

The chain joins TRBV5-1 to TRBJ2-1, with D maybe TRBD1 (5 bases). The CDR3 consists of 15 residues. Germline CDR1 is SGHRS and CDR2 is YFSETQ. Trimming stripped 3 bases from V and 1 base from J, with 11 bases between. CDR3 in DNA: TGCGCCAGCAGCTCTGACAGTTTTTCCTACAATGAGCAGTTCTTC. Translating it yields CASSSDSFSYNEQFF.

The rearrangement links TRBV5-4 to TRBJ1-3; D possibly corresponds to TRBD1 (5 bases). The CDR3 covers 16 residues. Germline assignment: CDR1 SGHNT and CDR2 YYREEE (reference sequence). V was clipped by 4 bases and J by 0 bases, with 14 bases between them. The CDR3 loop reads CASSQVGRSSGNTIYF. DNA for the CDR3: TGTGCCAGCAGCCAAGTGGGGCGAAGCTCTGGAAACACCATATATTTT.

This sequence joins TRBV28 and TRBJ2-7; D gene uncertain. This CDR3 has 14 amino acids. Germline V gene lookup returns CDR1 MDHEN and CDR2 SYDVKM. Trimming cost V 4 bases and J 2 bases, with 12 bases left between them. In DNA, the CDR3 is TGTGCCAGCAGTTCCCCCCCGGAAACCTACGAGCAGTACTTC. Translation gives CASSSPPETYEQYF.

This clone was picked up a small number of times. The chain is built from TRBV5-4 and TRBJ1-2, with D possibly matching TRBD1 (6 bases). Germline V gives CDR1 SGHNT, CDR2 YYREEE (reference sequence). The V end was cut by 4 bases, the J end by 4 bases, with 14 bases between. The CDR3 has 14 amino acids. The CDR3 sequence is CASSKGQTRYGYTF. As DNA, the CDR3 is TGTGCCAGCAGCAAAGGACAGACCCGCTATGGCTACACCTTC.

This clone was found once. The CDR3 protein is CASKPSGTDTQYF. The CDR3 DNA reads as TGTGCCAGCAAGCCCTCAGGCACAGATACGCAGTATTTT. The chain is built from TRBV6-5 and TRBJ2-3, with no clear D. This CDR3 region has 13 residues. V was shortened by 7 bases and J by 1 base, with 9 bases between the two germline ends. Germline CDR1 MNHEY, CDR2 SVGAGI.

CDR3 in DNA: TGCAGCGTTGATGGGACTTACAATGAGCAGTTCTTC. Its translation: CSVDGTYNEQFF. The rearrangement joins TRBV29-1 to TRBJ2-1; D is perhaps TRBD2 (6 bases). The CDR3 consists of 12 residues. The germline CDR1 and CDR2 sequences are SQVTM and ANQGSEA. Trimming pared 3 bases from V and 4 bases from J, leaving 7 bases between.

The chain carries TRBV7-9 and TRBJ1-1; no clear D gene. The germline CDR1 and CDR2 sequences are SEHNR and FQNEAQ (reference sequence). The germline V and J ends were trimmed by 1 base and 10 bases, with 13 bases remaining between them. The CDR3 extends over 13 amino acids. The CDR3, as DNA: TGTGCCAGCAGCTTAGAGGCCGGGATGGGAGCTTTCTTT. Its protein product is CASSLEAGMGAFF.

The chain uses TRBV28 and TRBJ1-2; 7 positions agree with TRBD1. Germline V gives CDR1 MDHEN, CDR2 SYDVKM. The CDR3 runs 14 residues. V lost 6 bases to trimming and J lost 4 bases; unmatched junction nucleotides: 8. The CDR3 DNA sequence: TGTGCCAGCAGAAAAACAGGGGCGCTCTATGGCTACACCTTC. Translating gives CASRKTGALYGYTF.

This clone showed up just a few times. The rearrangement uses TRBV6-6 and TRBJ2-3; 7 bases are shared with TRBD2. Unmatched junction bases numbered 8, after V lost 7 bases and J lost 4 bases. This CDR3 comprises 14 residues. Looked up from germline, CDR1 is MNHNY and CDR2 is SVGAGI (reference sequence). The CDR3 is CASKVAGASDTQYF. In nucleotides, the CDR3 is TGTGCCAGCAAGGTGGCGGGAGCCTCAGATACGCAGTATTTT.

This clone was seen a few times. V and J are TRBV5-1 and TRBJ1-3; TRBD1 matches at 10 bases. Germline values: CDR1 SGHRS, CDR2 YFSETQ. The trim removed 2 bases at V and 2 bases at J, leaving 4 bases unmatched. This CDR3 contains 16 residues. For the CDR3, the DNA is TGCGCCAGCAGCTTAGGGGGACAGGGGACTGGAAACACCATATATTTT. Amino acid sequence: CASSLGGQGTGNTIYF.

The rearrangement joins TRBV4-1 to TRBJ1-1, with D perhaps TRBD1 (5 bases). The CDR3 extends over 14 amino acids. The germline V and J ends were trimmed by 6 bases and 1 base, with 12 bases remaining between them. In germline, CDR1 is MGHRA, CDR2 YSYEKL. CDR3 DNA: TGCGCCAGCAGGGGGGTCCTGAGGAACACTGAAGCTTTCTTT. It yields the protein CASRGVLRNTEAFF.

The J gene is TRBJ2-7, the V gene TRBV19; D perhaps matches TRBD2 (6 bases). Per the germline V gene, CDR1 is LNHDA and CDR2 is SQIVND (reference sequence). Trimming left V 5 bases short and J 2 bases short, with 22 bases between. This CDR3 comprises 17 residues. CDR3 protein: CASSGRVGAGTTYEQYF. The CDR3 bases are TGTGCCAGTAGTGGCCGCGTGGGAGCGGGTACTACCTACGAGCAGTACTTC.

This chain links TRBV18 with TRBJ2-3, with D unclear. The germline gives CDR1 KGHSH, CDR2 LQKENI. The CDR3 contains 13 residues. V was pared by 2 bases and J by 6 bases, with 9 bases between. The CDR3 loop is CASSPAVVDTQYF. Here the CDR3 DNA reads TGTGCCAGCTCACCAGCTGTGGTGGATACGCAGTATTTT.

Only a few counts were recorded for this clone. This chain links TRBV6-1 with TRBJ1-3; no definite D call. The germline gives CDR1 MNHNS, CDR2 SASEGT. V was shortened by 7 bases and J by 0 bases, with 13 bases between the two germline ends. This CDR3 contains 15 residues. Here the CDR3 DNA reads TGTGCCAGCACCAGTCGATCCTACTCTGGAAACACCATATATTTT. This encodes CASTSRSYSGNTIYF.

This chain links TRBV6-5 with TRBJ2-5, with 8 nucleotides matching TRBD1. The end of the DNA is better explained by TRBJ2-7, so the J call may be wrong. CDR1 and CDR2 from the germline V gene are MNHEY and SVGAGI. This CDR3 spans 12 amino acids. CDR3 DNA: TGTGCCAGCTTGGACAGGGCAAACGAGCAGTACTTC. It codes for CASLDRANEQYF.

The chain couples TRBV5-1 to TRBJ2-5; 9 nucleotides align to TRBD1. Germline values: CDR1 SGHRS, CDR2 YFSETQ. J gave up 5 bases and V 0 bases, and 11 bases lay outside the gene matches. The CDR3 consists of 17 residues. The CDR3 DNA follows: TGCGCCAGCAGCTTGGGCCCCACAGGGGGCGCGAGTGAGACCCAGTACTTC. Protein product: CASSLGPTGGASETQYF.

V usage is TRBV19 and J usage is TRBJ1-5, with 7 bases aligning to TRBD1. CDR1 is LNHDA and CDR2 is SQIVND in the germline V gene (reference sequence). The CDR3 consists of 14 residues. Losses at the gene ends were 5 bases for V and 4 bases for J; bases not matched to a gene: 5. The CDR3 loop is CASSPRTGNQPQHF. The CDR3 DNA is TGTGCCAGTAGTCCCCGGACAGGAAATCAGCCCCAGCATTTT.

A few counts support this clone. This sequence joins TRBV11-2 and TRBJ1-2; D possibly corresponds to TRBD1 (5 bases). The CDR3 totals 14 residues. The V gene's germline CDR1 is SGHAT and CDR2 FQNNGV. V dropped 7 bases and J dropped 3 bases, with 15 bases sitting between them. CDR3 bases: TGTGCCAGCACGACAGAGGTAGCAGACTATGGCTACACCTTC. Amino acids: CASTTEVADYGYTF. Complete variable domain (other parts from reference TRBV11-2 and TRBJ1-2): EAGVAQSPRYKIIEKRQSVAFWCNPISGHATLYWYQQILGQGPKLLIQFQNNGVVDDSQLPKDRFSAERLKGVDSTLKIQPAKLEDSAVYLCASTTEVADYGYTFGSGTRLTVV.

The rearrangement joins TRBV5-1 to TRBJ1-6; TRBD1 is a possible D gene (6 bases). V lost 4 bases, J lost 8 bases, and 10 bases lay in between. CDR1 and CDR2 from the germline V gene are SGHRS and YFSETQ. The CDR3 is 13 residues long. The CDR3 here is CASSRDTDSPLHF. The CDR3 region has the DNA TGCGCCAGCAGCCGGGACACGGATTCACCCCTCCACTTT.

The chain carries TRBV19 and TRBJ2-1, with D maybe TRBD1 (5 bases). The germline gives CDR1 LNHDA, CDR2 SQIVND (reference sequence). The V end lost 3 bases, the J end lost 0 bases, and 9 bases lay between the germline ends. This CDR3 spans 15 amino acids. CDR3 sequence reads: CASSMGRSSYNEQFF. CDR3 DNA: TGTGCCAGTAGTATGGGGCGGAGCTCCTACAATGAGCAGTTCTTC.

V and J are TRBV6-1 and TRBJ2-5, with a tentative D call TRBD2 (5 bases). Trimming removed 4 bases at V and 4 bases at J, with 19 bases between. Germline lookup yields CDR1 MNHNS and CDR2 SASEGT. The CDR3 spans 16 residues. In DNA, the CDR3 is TGTGCCAGCAGTGTAGCGAGCGGAGTTATTTTAGAGACCCAGTACTTC. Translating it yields CASSVASGVILETQYF.